The 27 T cell receptor beta chains reported below all come from one sample, sequenced in a study of T cells in localized non-small cell lung cancer. This table comes from immunoSEQ multiplex PCR, and its TCRdb copy is limited to in-frame clones, with some not included. Seen here are roughly 34,000 clones, about nine tenths observed once, and the top ten hold about 17%. The source was peripheral blood mononuclear cells, collected before any cancer treatment. The receptors originated from a man between 40 and 69 years old with stage III lung adenocarcinoma.

This clone was recorded once. The rearrangement uses TRBV11-2 and TRBJ2-7; TRBD1 aligns across 8 bases. The CDR3 is 16 amino acids. Germline V gene sequence: CDR1 SGHAT, CDR2 FQNNGV. The V gene end was trimmed by 0 bases and the J gene end by 5 bases; junction bases not matched to a gene: 9. The DNA of the CDR3 is TGTGCCAGCAGCTTAGATTATAGGGGACAGGCCCACGAGCAGTACTTC. This gives the protein CASSLDYRGQAHEQYF.

The chain couples TRBV5-1 to TRBJ1-1, with 7 bases aligning to TRBD1. In germline, CDR1 is SGHRS, CDR2 YFSETQ. This CDR3 region has 14 residues. With V trimmed by 4 bases and J by 5 bases, 8 bases remained unmatched. As DNA, the CDR3 is TGCGCCAGCAGCCCCGACAGGGTAGGAACTGAAGCTTTCTTT. Its protein is CASSPDRVGTEAFF.

This chain's CDR3 is CASSQASRGNTIYF. The CDR3 DNA follows: TGTGCCAGCAGCCAAGCGTCCAGGGGTAACACCATATATTTT. J is TRBJ1-3 and V is TRBV4-2, with D maybe TRBD1 (6 bases). The CDR3 contains 14 residues. The V and J ends lost 1 base and 7 bases respectively, with 11 bases between them. Germline assignment: CDR1 LGHNA and CDR2 YNFKEQ.

Remarks on this clone: In the same sample, other DNA sequences code for this CDR3. J is TRBJ2-6 and V is TRBV7-2; D tentatively reads TRBD1 or TRBD2 (5 bases each). V shed 3 bases and J shed 0 bases, with 6 bases lying between them. CDR1 SGHTA and CDR2 FQGNSA come from the germline V gene. CDR3 length: 15 amino acids. The CDR3 sequence is CASSFGGSGANVLTF. CDR3 sequence (DNA): TGTGCCAGCAGCTTTGGGGGCTCTGGGGCCAACGTCCTGACTTTC.

The CDR3 reads CASSTPERTDTQYF. CDR3 coding DNA: TGTGCCAGCAGTACCCCGGAACGGACAGATACGCAGTATTTT. The V and J genes are TRBV28 and TRBJ2-3; no definite D call. The CDR3 is 14 residues long. CDR1 is MDHEN, CDR2 SYDVKM, per germline. Trimming removed 5 bases at V and 3 bases at J, with 12 bases between. Drawing the rest from reference TRBV28 and TRBJ2-3, the complete variable domain is DVKVTQSSRYLVKRTGEKVFLECVQDMDHENMFWYRQDPGLGLRLIYFSYDVKMKEKGDIPEGYSVSREKKERFSLILESASTNQTSMYLCASSTPERTDTQYFGPGTRLTVL.

This clone was seen a handful of times. This chain joins TRBV11-3 and TRBJ1-1, with a tentative D call TRBD1 (6 bases). Per the germline V gene, CDR1 is SGHNT and CDR2 is YENEEA. This CDR3 comprises 15 residues. The V and J ends lost 1 base and 1 base respectively, with 10 bases between them. The DNA for the CDR3 is TGTGCCAGCAGCTTAGCCCCGGACAGGAACACTGAAGCTTTCTTT. Translation gives CASSLAPDRNTEAFF.

V is TRBV7-2 and J is TRBJ1-5, with a weak D call TRBD1 (6 bases). Per the germline V gene, CDR1 is SGHTA and CDR2 is FQGNSA. The CDR3 spans 16 residues. Trimming took off 3 bases at V and 2 bases at J, with 14 bases between the two ends. CDR3 DNA: TGTGCCAGCAGCTTCGAAACAGGGATAGGCAATCAGCCCCAGCATTTT. Its protein product is CASSFETGIGNQPQHF. The whole variable domain, filled in from reference TRBV7-2 and TRBJ1-5, reads GAGVSQSPSNKVTEKGKDVELRCDPISGHTALYWYRQSLGQGLEFLIYFQGNSAPDKSGLPSDRFSAERTGGSVSTLTIQRTQQEDSAVYLCASSFETGIGNQPQHFGDGTRLSIL.

The rearrangement uses TRBV10-3 and TRBJ2-3; 14 bases fit TRBD2. Trimming removed 6 bases from V and 6 bases from J; junction bases left unmatched: 5. There are 15 residues in the CDR3. Germline CDR1 reads ENHRY; CDR2 reads SYGVKD. For the CDR3, the DNA is TGTGCCATCAGACTTGGGACTAGCGGGAGCGATACGCAGTATTTT. Translated, it gives CAIRLGTSGSDTQYF.

The rearrangement uses TRBV6-5 and TRBJ1-1; 8 bases align to TRBD1. The V and J ends lost 0 bases and 3 bases, in that order; junction bases with no gene match: 3. CDR3 length: 15 amino acids. Germline loops: CDR1 MNHEY, CDR2 SVGAGI. The CDR3 coding sequence is TGTGCCAGCAGTTACTCCTTCAGGGGGCACACTGAAGCTTTCTTT. Its translation: CASSYSFRGHTEAFF.

V is TRBV28 and J is TRBJ1-5; 9 bases align to TRBD1. From germline, CDR1 is MDHEN and CDR2 SYDVKM. The CDR3 totals 17 residues. V shed 1 base and J 2 bases; nucleotides not matched to a gene: 6. The CDR3, as DNA: TGTGCCAGCAGTTTATCCTCGGGACAGGGAGGCAATCAGCCCCAGCATTTT. Translation gives CASSLSSGQGGNQPQHF.

The rearrangement uses TRBV5-4 and TRBJ2-5; D call uncertain. From germline, CDR1 is SGHNT and CDR2 YYREEE (reference sequence). This CDR3 is 12 amino acids long. Trimming took 4 bases from V and 2 from J, leaving 6 bases between them. The CDR3 region is CASSQRQETQYF. As DNA, the CDR3 is TGTGCCAGCAGCCAAAGACAAGAGACCCAGTACTTC.

This chain links TRBV7-2 with TRBJ2-7; TRBD1 is a possible D gene (6 bases). Trimming pared 8 bases from V and 4 bases from J, leaving 18 bases between. This CDR3 is built from 14 residues. Germline V CDR1 and CDR2: SGHTA, FQGNSA. This chain's CDR3 is CASGKQGEGYEQYF. The DNA of the CDR3 is TGTGCCAGCGGCAAACAGGGAGAGGGATACGAGCAGTACTTC. Full variable domain (missing parts from reference TRBV7-2 and TRBJ2-7): GAGVSQSPSNKVTEKGKDVELRCDPISGHTALYWYRQSLGQGLEFLIYFQGNSAPDKSGLPSDRFSAERTGGSVSTLTIQRTQQEDSAVYLCASGKQGEGYEQYFGPGTRLTVT.

This chain joins TRBV2 and TRBJ1-2, with TRBD1 matching over 7 bases. CDR3 length: 15 residues. J lost 0 bases, V lost 2 bases, and 3 bases had no gene match. Germline CDR1 SNHLY, CDR2 FYNNEI. CDR3 nucleotide sequence: TGTGCCAGCAGTGAATCGACAGGGACTAACTATGGCTACACCTTC. Residues: CASSESTGTNYGYTF.

This rearrangement joins TRBV7-2 to TRBJ2-7, with a possible D match to TRBD1 (6 bases). The V end was cut by 3 bases, the J end by 2 bases, with 11 bases between. CDR3 length: 14 amino acids. Per germline, CDR1 SGHTA and CDR2 FQGNSA. The CDR3 reads CASSFLPGAYEQYF. CDR3 in DNA: TGTGCCAGCAGCTTCCTACCAGGGGCCTACGAGCAGTACTTC.

V gene TRBV9 combines with J gene TRBJ1-3; the D is unclear. This CDR3 region has 17 residues. V was pared by 0 bases and J by 0 bases, with 13 bases between. Germline V gene data show CDR1 as SGDLS and CDR2 as YYNGEE. The CDR3 region is CASSVEYGIYSGNTIYF. The CDR3 nucleotides are TGTGCCAGCAGCGTAGAGTATGGGATATACTCTGGAAACACCATATATTTT.

CDR3 amino acids: CASSQGAGLGTDTQYF. CDR3 in DNA: TGCGCCAGCAGCCAGGGGGCTGGGTTGGGCACAGATACGCAGTATTTT. The rearrangement links TRBV4-1 to TRBJ2-3; D perhaps matches TRBD1 (6 bases). The germline V and J ends were trimmed by 3 bases and 1 base, with 14 bases remaining between them. CDR3 size: 16 residues. Germline V CDR1 and CDR2: MGHRA, YSYEKL.

The V gene is TRBV27, the J gene TRBJ2-7; 7 nucleotides match TRBD1. This CDR3 is 14 amino acids long. Per the germline V gene, CDR1 is MNHEY and CDR2 is SMNVEV (reference sequence). With V trimmed by 5 bases and J by 0 bases, 4 bases remained unmatched. In DNA, the CDR3 is TGTGCCAGCAGTAAACAGGGGACCTCCTACGAGCAGTACTTC. It translates to CASSKQGTSYEQYF.

This clone showed up just once. The V gene is TRBV12-5, the J gene TRBJ2-7; TRBD1 agrees at 12 bases. J gave up 3 bases and V 0 bases, and 6 bases lay outside the gene matches. The CDR3 sequence is 17 residues long. In germline, CDR1 is LGHNT, CDR2 FRNRAP. The CDR3 DNA is TGTGCTAGTGGTTTGGTACAATGGGACAGGGGGCACTACGAGCAGTACTTC. This sequence encodes CASGLVQWDRGHYEQYF.

The CDR3 nucleotides read TGTGCCACCAGCAGAAGTCTAAATTCCCAAGAGACCCAGTACTTC. Protein: CATSRSLNSQETQYF. This chain links TRBV15 with TRBJ2-5; D uncertain. This CDR3 comprises 15 residues. In germline, CDR1 is LNHNV, CDR2 YYDKDF (reference sequence). The germline V and J ends were trimmed by 2 bases and 1 base, with 11 bases remaining between them.

The V call is TRBV30, the J call TRBJ2-7; a weak D match, TRBD1 (6 bases). Germline V gene data show CDR1 as GTSNPN and CDR2 as SVGIG (reference sequence). The length of the CDR3 is 15 residues. V was trimmed by 2 bases and J by 0 bases, leaving 14 bases between them. The CDR3 spells CAWSSGQLSSYEQYF. The DNA of the CDR3 is TGTGCCTGGAGTTCCGGACAGCTCAGCTCCTACGAGCAGTACTTC. Complete variable domain (other parts from reference TRBV30 and TRBJ2-7): SQTIHQWPATLVQPVGSPLSLECTVEGTSNPNLYWYRQAAGRGLQLLFYSVGIGQISSEVPQNLSASRPQDRQFILSSKKLLLSDSGFYLCAWSSGQLSSYEQYFGPGTRLTVT.

The chain carries TRBV15 and TRBJ2-7; the match to TRBD1 covers 8 bases. The length of the CDR3 is 15 residues. CDR1 and CDR2 from the germline V gene are LNHNV and YYDKDF (reference sequence). V lost 8 bases and J lost 4; bases outside the gene matches: 13. CDR3 DNA: TGTGCCACCCAAGACTTACGGGACAGGAAGTACGAGCAGTACTTC. Its translation: CATQDLRDRKYEQYF.

This chain uses TRBV4-2 with TRBJ1-2, with 9 bases lining up with TRBD1. Germline values: CDR1 LGHNA, CDR2 YNFKEQ. CDR3 length: 14 residues. V was pared by 4 bases and J by 4 bases, with 4 bases of the junction left unmatched. CDR3 region: CASSPGQGIYGYTF. CDR3 coding DNA: TGTGCCAGCAGCCCCGGACAGGGGATCTATGGCTACACCTTC.

This rearrangement joins TRBV11-2 to TRBJ2-1, with TRBD2 matching over 10 bases. The ends lost 5 bases at V and 9 bases at J; junction bases unmatched: 10. Germline V gene lookup returns CDR1 SGHAT and CDR2 FQNNGV. The CDR3 is made up of 15 amino acids. This CDR3 reads CASSGSGGAVSEQFF. In DNA form, the CDR3 reads TGTGCCAGCAGCGGCAGCGGGGGGGCCGTCAGTGAGCAGTTCTTC.

The chain combines TRBV5-4 with TRBJ2-1; D unresolved. Germline V gene lookup returns CDR1 SGHNT and CDR2 YYREEE (reference sequence). Trimming pared 4 bases from V and 6 bases from J, leaving 11 bases between. CDR3 size: 13 residues. The CDR3 region is CASSPWDSNEQFF. CDR3 bases: TGTGCCAGCAGCCCATGGGATAGCAATGAGCAGTTCTTC.

The chain combines TRBV30 with TRBJ1-2; TRBD1 matches at 7 bases. V shed 5 bases and J 8 bases; nucleotides not matched to a gene: 17. The CDR3 totals 15 residues. In germline, CDR1 is GTSNPN, CDR2 SVGIG (reference sequence). As DNA, the CDR3 is TGTGCCTGGTCCTCAACGACCACAGGGGTTGGAGGCTACACCTTC. This translates into CAWSSTTTGVGGYTF.

The chain employs TRBV5-1 and TRBJ2-6, with D perhaps matching TRBD1 (6 bases). V was trimmed by 1 base and J by 0 bases, leaving 14 bases between them. Germline loops: CDR1 SGHRS, CDR2 YFSETQ. The length of the CDR3 is 18 residues. The CDR3 DNA sequence: TGCGCCAGCAGCTTGATGGACAGCGGACCCTCTGGGGCCAACGTCCTGACTTTC. Its translation: CASSLMDSGPSGANVLTF.

The chain joins TRBV6-5 to TRBJ2-1, with 9 bases matching TRBD2. Germline assignment: CDR1 MNHEY and CDR2 SVGAGI. This CDR3 region has 15 residues. V lost 5 bases and J lost 4; bases outside the gene matches: 6. The CDR3 is CASSNSGGSYNEQFF. The CDR3 region has the DNA TGTGCCAGCAGTAATAGCGGGGGTTCTTACAATGAGCAGTTCTTC.